This paragraph covers one T cell receptor beta chain sequence. Its antigen remains unidentified. Profiled with immunoSEQ multiplex PCR; TCRdb holds only in-frame clones, not every one. Among 7,000 or so clones, 88% were seen once, and the ten largest hold around 7.1%. From germline, CDR1 is MRHNA and CDR2 SNTAGT. J gave up 1 base and V 3 bases, and 0 bases lay outside the gene matches. The CDR3 length is 15 residues. This record comes from a study of T cell clonotyping in hematopoietic cell transplantation. Time point meaning: recipient sample about 28 days before transplant, after cytoreduction. Broader study findings: After transplant, recipient diversity fell while pathologically expanded clonotypes grew through day 180. Few recipient clonotypes overlapped donors; over 95% were de novo at given depth. Without cell sorting, CD4 versus CD8 contributions remain unresolved.

Sequences were derived from peripheral blood mononuclear cells, sampled before stem cell transplant. The chain couples TRBV6-4 to TRBJ2-3; 11 nucleotides align to TRBD2. The sequence derives from a man aged 55-75 years with acute myeloid leukemia. Some clones in this sample may be carry-over from other donors' samples. The DNA for the CDR3 is TGTGCCAGCAGTGAGACTAGCGGGGGCACAGATACGCAGTATTTT. Its translation is CASSETSGGTDTQYF.